This record concerns one T cell receptor (beta chain) sequence. What it binds is not known. Cells were stimulated with overlapping HIV-1 Gag 15-mer peptides. CD40L-negative CD69-negative CD45RO-high memory CD4+ T cells were sorted as populations depleted of antigen-responding cells. This specimen comes from a study of persistence of HIV-infected CD4 T cells. The CDR3 contains 11 residues. Trimming pared 3 bases from V and 8 bases from J, leaving 5 bases between. Germline V lookup: CDR1 WSHSY, CDR2 SAAADI. This was the immunoSEQ version 4 assay in survey mode. Data came from immunoSEQ multiplex PCR; TCRdb stores just in-frame clones and leaves some out. The profile shows some 39,000 clones, approximately 78% of them singletons.

This TCR came from an adult with HIV. The donor label of this sample is uncertain. The specimen was cultured CD4+ T cells from PBMCs, collected from a patient who received antiretroviral therapy. The genes are TRBV10-2 and TRBJ1-3; D remains ambiguous. The CDR3 DNA follows: TGCGCCAGCAGTGACGGGGACACCATATATTTT. Its protein is CASSDGDTIYF.